This T cell receptor (beta chain) was found in a study of cytomegalovirus exposure and HLA in healthy donors. The wider study: A prior study identified roughly 110 million unique TCR beta sequences from some 180 million T cells. The study's early data release held some 85 million unique TCRs from HLA-typed donors.

The V and J ends lost 6 bases and 5 bases respectively, with 16 bases between them. CDR1 and CDR2 (germline): MNHEY, SVGAGI. This CDR3 is built from 14 residues. Primers included in the PCR were 60 Vbeta and 13 Jbeta primers. Clones were read by immunoSEQ multiplex PCR, and TCRdb kept only the in-frame ones, dropping some. The repertoire consists of about 130,000 clones, with approximately 73% occurring once and the leading ten covering around 5%. The clonotype originates from a man aged 55 to 70 in good health and CMV-seropositive. Sequencing was carried out using PBMCs. V usage is TRBV6-5 and J usage is TRBJ2-5; possible D gene TRBD2, 5 bases. Here the CDR3 DNA reads TGTGCCAGCAGGGACTCATCCGACGGGGAGACCCAGTACTTC. Protein: CASRDSSDGETQYF.